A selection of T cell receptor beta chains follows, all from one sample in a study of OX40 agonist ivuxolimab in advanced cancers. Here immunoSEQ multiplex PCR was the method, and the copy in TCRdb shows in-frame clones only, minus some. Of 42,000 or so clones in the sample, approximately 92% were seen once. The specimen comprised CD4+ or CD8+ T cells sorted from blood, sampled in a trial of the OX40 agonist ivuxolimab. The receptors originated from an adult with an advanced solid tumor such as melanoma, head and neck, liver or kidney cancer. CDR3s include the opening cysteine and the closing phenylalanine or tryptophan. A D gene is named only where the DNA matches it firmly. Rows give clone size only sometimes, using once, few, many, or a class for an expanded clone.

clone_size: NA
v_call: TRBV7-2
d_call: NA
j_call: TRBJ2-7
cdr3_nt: TGTGCCAGCAGCAAGCGGACGGCCGGGAACTACGAGCAGTACTTC
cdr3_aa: CASSKRTAGNYEQYF

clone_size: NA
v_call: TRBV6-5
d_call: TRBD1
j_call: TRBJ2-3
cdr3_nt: TGTGCCAGCAGTTACGGGACAGGGACAGATACGCAGTATTTT
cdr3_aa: CASSYGTGTDTQYF

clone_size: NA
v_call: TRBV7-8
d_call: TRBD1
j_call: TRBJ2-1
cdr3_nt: TGTGCCAGCAGCTCCTGGGACAGGGGAGACAATGAGCAGTTCTTC
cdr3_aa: CASSSWDRGDNEQFF

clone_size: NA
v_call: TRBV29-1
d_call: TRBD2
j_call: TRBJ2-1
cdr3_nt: TGCAGCGTTGGAGTATTAGCGGGAGCCCCGAGCTCCTACAATGAGCAGTTCTTC
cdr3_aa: CSVGVLAGAPSSYNEQFF

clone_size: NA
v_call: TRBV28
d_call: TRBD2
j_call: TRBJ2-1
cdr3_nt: TGTGCCAGCAGTCGACCGTCGGGACTAGCGGGAGGGATCCACAATGAGCAGTTCTTC
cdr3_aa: CASSRPSGLAGGIHNEQFF

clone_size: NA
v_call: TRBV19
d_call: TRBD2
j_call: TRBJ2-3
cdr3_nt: TGTGCCAGTAGTCTAGCGGGAGGGCCGCGAACAGATACGCAGTATTTT
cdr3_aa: CASSLAGGPRTDTQYF

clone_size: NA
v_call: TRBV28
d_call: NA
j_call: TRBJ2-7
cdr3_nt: TGTGCCACCAGACTCCTTTACGAGCAGTACTTC
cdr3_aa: CATRLLYEQYF

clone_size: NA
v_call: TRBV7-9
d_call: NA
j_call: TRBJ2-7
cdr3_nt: TGTGCCAGCAGCTTAGGGACAGAAAGGGAGCAGTACTTC
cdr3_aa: CASSLGTEREQYF

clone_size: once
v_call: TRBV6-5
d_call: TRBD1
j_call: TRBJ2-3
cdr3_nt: TGTGCCAGCAGTTTAAGGGACAGGTCAGATACGCAGTATTTT
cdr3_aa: CASSLRDRSDTQYF

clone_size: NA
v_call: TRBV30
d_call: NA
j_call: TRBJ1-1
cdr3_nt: TGTGCCTGGAGTAGAGAGGGCCCGCTTGAAGCTTTCTTT
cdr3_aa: CAWSREGPLEAFF

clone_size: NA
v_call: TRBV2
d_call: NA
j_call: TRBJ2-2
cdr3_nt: TGTGCCAGCAGTGAGCAACAGGTGTTGAACACCGGGGAGCTGTTTTTT
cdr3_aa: CASSEQQVLNTGELFF

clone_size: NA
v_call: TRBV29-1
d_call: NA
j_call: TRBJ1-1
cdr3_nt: TGCAGCGCTGTGTTAGCGGTCAGGGCGAACACTGAAGCTTTCTTT
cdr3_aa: CSAVLAVRANTEAFF

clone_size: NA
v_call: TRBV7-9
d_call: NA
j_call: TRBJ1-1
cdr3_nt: TGTGCCAGCAGCCGGGGATTCGTGAAGGCTTTCTTT
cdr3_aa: CASSRGFVKAFF

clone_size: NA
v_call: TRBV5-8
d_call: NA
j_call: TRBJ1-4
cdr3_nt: TGTGCCAGCAGCAACGGTAGTCCGAAGGTTGAAAAACTGTTTTTT
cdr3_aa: CASSNGSPKVEKLFF

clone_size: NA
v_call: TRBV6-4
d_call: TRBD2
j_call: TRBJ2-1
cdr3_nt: TGTGCCAGCAGTGCCGAACTAGCGTCCAATGAGCAGTTCTTC
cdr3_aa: CASSAELASNEQFF

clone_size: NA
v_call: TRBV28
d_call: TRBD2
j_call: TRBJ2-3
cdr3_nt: TGTGCCAGCAGTTCCTCAGCGGGAGTAACAGATACGCAGTATTTT
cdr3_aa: CASSSSAGVTDTQYF

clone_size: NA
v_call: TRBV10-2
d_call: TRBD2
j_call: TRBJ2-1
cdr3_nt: TGCGCCAGCACCTTAGCGGGGGGCATGATTAATGAGCAGTTCTTC
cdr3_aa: CASTLAGGMINEQFF

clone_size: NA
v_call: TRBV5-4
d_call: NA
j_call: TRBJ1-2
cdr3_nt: TGTGCCAGCAGTATCGGGGGCCAAAGCGGCTACACCTTC
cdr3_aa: CASSIGGQSGYTF

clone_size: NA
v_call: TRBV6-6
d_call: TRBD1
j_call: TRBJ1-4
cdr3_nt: TGTGCCAGCAGTTCCCCGACAGGGGGAGATGAAAAACTGTTTTTT
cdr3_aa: CASSSPTGGDEKLFF

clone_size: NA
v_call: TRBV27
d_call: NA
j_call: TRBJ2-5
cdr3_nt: TGTGCCAGCAGGCCACTGTGGGGAGAGACCCAGTACTTC
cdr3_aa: CASRPLWGETQYF

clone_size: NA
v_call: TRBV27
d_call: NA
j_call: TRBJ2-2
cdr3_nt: TGTGCCAGCAGTGTACAGGGGAACACCGGGGAGCTGTTTTTT
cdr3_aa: CASSVQGNTGELFF

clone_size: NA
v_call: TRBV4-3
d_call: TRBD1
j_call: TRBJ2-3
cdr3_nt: TGCGCCAGCAGCCAAAGGACAGGGGGTAGCACAGATACGCAGTATTTT
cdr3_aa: CASSQRTGGSTDTQYF

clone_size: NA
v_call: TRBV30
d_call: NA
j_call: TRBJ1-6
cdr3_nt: TGTGCCTGGACCCGGAAGGACCGAGAATCACCCCTCCACTTT
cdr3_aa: CAWTRKDRESPLHF

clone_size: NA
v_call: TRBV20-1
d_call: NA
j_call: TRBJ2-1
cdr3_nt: TGCAGTGCTTTTTACAATGAGCAGTTCTTC
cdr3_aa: CSAFYNEQFF

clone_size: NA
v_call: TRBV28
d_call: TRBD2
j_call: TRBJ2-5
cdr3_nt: TGTGCCAGCAGTTACCTAGCGGGGGGGAGGACCCAGTACTTC
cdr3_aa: CASSYLAGGRTQYF

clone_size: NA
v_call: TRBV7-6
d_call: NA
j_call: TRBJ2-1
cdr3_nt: TGTGCCAGCAGCTTAGATGTTAGGGGGAGTCCCTACAATGAGCAGTTCTTC
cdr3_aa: CASSLDVRGSPYNEQFF

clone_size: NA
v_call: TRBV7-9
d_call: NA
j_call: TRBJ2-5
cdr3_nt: TGTGCCAGCAGCTCCATAGGGGGCCAAGAGACCCAGTACTTC
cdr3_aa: CASSSIGGQETQYF

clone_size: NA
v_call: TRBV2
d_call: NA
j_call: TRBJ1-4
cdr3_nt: TGTGCCAGCAACCAGGGATTGGAGAAACTGTTTTTT
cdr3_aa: CASNQGLEKLFF